This T cell receptor beta chain was recorded in a study of blood T cell repertoires in COVID-19. Study-level background: From the United States, Italy and Spain came samples of acute and convalescent COVID-19. Nucleic acid was either cDNA or gDNA, and it came from T cells, B-cell-depleted T cells, or PBMCs.

The repertoire was sequenced with immunoSEQ multiplex PCR; TCRdb's copy has only in-frame clones and lacks some. The sample has some 150,000 clones, around nine tenths seen once. CDR1 is KGHSH and CDR2 is LQKENI in the germline V gene. V lost 0 bases to trimming and J lost 2 bases, with 10 bases between them. The CDR3 has 15 residues. The sequence was obtained from a young man with active or convalescent COVID-19. This chain connects TRBV18 to TRBJ1-2; D is ambiguous. Sample: peripheral blood. In DNA, the CDR3 is TGTGCCAGCTCACCACCGGTAATACAGAACTATGGCTACACCTTC. Amino acids: CASSPPVIQNYGYTF.